This T cell receptor (beta chain) was found in a study of memory CD4+ T cells and cytomegalovirus serostatus. In the study overall: Donors were healthy Belgian adults, several CMV seropositive and 24 seronegative. General study points: A US-trained random forest predicted CMV serostatus with median AUC around 0.9. Each of approximately 70 CMV-associated TCRbeta sequences occurred in one to five individuals. Suggested: most of the CMV-linked TCR signature lies in CD4+ memory cells.

Germline assignment: CDR1 MNHNS and CDR2 SASEGT. The CDR3 is made up of 15 amino acids. V was pared by 4 bases and J by 0 bases, with 12 bases between. Repertoires were generated with immunoSEQ multiplex PCR, while TCRdb's copy carries only in-frame clones and drops some. The sample holds about 64,000 clones, around 77% seen once. Single viable CD3+CD4+CD8-CD45RO+ cells were sorted as the memory CD4+ T cells. With respect to this clone: What it binds is not known.

The rearrangement links TRBV6-1 to TRBJ1-2; no firm D call. The sample comprised memory CD4+ T cells from blood. The TCR originated in an adult in good health and CMV-seronegative. The CDR3 spells CASSAMPTPNYGYTF. CDR3 DNA sequence: TGTGCCAGCAGTGCTATGCCTACACCTAACTATGGCTACACCTTC.